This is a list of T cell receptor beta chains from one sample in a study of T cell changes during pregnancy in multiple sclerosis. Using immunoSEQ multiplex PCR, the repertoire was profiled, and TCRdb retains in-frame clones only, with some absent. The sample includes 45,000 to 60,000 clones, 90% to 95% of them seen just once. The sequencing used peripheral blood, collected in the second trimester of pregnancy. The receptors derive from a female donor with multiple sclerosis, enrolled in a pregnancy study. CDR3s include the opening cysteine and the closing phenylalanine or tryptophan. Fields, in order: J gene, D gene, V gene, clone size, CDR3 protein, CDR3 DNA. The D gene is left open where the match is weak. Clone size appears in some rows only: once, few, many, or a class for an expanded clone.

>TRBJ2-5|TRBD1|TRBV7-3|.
CASADRGDETQYF
TGTGCCAGTGCGGACAGGGGCGACGAGACCCAGTACTTC
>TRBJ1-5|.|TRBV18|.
CASSPFRGQEPQHF
TGTGCCAGCTCACCATTCAGGGGTCAAGAGCCCCAGCATTTT
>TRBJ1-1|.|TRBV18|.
CASSPLSGKAFF
TGTGCCAGCTCACCACTTTCGGGAAAAGCTTTCTTT
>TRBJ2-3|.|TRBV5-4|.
CASSLVLSTDTQYF
TGTGCCAGCAGCTTAGTACTGAGCACAGATACGCAGTATTTT
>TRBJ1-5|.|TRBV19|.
CASSWTEIPNQPQHF
TGTGCCAGTAGCTGGACAGAAATTCCCAATCAGCCCCAGCATTTT
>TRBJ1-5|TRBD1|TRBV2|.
CASSEDWWSGGRSQPQHF
TGTGCCAGCAGTGAAGACTGGTGGTCAGGGGGCAGGAGTCAGCCCCAGCATTTT
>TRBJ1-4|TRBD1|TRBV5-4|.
CASSLVAQGAPRANNEKLFF
TGTGCCAGCAGCTTGGTGGCTCAGGGGGCCCCACGAGCAAATAATGAAAAACTGTTTTTT
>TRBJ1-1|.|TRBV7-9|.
CASSLTPRRTQNTEAFF
TGTGCCAGCAGCTTAACCCCCCGTCGGACACAAAACACTGAAGCTTTCTTT
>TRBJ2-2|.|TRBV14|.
CASSPHQVQLEERVNTGELFF
TGTGCCAGCAGCCCTCATCAGGTTCAACTTGAGGAGCGGGTGAACACCGGGGAGCTGTTTTTT
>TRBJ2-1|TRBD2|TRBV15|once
CATSRVWTSGGYNEQFF
TGTGCCACCAGCAGAGTTTGGACTAGCGGGGGATACAATGAGCAGTTCTTC
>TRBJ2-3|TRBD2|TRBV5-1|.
CASNLAGVGTDTQYF
TGCGCCAGCAACTTAGCGGGAGTGGGCACAGATACGCAGTATTTT
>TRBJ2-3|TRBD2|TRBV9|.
CASGTSSGRAPDTQYF
TGTGCCAGCGGGACGTCGAGCGGGAGGGCGCCAGATACGCAGTATTTT
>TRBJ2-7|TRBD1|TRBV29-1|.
CSVHRGSNEQYF
TGCAGCGTTCACAGGGGGTCGAACGAGCAGTACTTC
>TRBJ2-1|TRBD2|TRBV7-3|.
CASSLIAGVSNEQFF
TGTGCCAGCAGCTTAATAGCGGGAGTGTCAAATGAGCAGTTCTTC
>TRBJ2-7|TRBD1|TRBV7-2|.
CASSQVSGTGQGEQYF
TGTGCCAGCAGCCAAGTGAGCGGGACAGGGCAAGGTGAGCAGTACTTC
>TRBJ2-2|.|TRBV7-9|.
CASSRVGAGTGELFF
TGTGCCAGCAGTCGTGTGGGGGCCGGAACCGGGGAGCTGTTTTTT
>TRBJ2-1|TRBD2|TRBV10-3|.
CAISERLQREGSEQFF
TGTGCCATCAGTGAGCGTCTCCAGCGGGAGGGTAGTGAGCAGTTCTTC
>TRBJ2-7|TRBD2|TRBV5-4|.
CASSFSGGSYEQYF
TGTGCCAGCAGCTTCAGCGGGGGCTCCTACGAGCAGTACTTC
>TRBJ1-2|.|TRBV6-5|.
CASSYSMGGRGYGYTF
TGTGCCAGCAGTTACTCGATGGGGGGGCGCGGGTATGGCTACACCTTC
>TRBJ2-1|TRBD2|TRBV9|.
CASSVGLAGARAYNEQFF
TGTGCCAGCAGCGTCGGACTAGCGGGAGCTCGCGCCTACAATGAGCAGTTCTTC
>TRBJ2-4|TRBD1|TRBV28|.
CASRGQGRIQYF
TGTGCCAGCAGGGGACAGGGGCGAATTCAGTACTTC
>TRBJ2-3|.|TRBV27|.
CASSLRGAGTDTQYF
TGTGCCAGCAGCCTCAGGGGAGCCGGCACAGATACGCAGTATTTT
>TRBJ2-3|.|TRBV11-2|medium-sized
CASSLGPVSRTSTDTQYF
TGTGCCAGCAGCTTAGGCCCCGTGTCTCGCACAAGCACAGATACGCAGTATTTT
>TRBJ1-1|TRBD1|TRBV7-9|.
CASSLVFGTANTEAFF
TGTGCCAGCAGCTTAGTCTTCGGGACAGCGAACACTGAAGCTTTCTTT
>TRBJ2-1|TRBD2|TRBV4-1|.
CASSPSQREIHEQFF
TGCGCCAGCAGCCCCTCCCAGCGGGAGATCCATGAGCAGTTCTTC
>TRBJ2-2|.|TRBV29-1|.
CSVLGIRNTGELFF
TGCAGCGTACTAGGGATCCGGAACACCGGGGAGCTGTTTTTT
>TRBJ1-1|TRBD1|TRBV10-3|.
CAITGQGAVTEAFF
TGTGCCATTACCGGACAGGGGGCTGTCACTGAAGCTTTCTTT
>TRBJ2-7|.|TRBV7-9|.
CASSSQGFYEQYF
TGTGCCAGCAGCTCACAGGGATTCTACGAGCAGTACTTC
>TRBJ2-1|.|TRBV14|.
CASSQLAPVGNEQFF
TGTGCCAGCAGCCAACTAGCCCCCGTAGGCAATGAGCAGTTCTTC
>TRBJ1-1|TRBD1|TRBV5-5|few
CASSLDPDRGIF
TGTGCCAGCAGCTTGGACCCGGACAGGGGAATCTTT
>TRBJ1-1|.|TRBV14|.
CASSLLGAGQGSTPNTEAFF
TGTGCCAGCAGCCTTCTGGGCGCGGGGCAGGGAAGTACCCCGAACACTGAAGCTTTCTTT
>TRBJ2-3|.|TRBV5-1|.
CASSLSTVTSTDTQYF
TGCGCCAGCAGCTTGAGTACGGTTACTAGCACAGATACGCAGTATTTT
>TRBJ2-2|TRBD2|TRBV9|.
CASSVAVFGGRARNTGELFF
TGTGCCAGCAGCGTAGCTGTTTTTGGCGGGAGGGCCCGGAACACCGGGGAGCTGTTTTTT
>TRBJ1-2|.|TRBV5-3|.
CARSLSVPRNYGYTF
TGTGCCAGAAGCTTGTCAGTTCCCCGTAACTATGGCTACACCTTC
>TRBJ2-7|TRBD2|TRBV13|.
CASSSRGLAEGNSYEQYF
TGTGCCAGCAGCTCCCGGGGACTAGCGGAGGGGAACTCCTACGAGCAGTACTTC
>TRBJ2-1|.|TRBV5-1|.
CASSLPVGLDEQFF
TGCGCCAGCAGCTTGCCTGTGGGACTGGATGAGCAGTTCTTC
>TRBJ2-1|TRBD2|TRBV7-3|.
CASSQLAGVNEQFF
TGTGCCAGCAGCCAACTAGCGGGAGTCAATGAGCAGTTCTTC
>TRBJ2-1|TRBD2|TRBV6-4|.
CASSDSTSGYNEQFF
TGTGCCAGCAGTGACTCGACTAGCGGGTACAATGAGCAGTTCTTC
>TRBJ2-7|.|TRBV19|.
CASSQGPYEQYF
TGTGCCAGTAGCCAGGGGCCCTACGAGCAGTACTTC
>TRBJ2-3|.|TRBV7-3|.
CASSDLQRGDTQYF
TGTGCCAGCAGCGATCTTCAACGGGGGGATACGCAGTATTTT